This TCR beta chain was recorded in a study of T cell responses to AZD1222 COVID-19 vaccine. About this clone itself: The antigen remains undetermined.

Study-wide results and caveats: Donors were chiefly white British, with a greater number of females, and clonal diversity was perhaps underestimated.

TCRdb keeps only in-frame clones here, not all; method: immunoSEQ multiplex PCR. The table shows roughly 200,000 clones, with 91% occurring only once. The length of the CDR3 is 13 residues. Per germline, CDR1 SGHRS and CDR2 YFSETQ. Trimming took 9 bases from V and 0 from J, leaving 7 bases between them. The chain couples TRBV5-1 to TRBJ2-6; no firm D call. The material sequenced was peripheral blood, taken 28 days after the second AZD1222 dose. The receptor's source is an adult who received the AZD1222 COVID-19 vaccine. The CDR3 protein is CATIPSGANVLTF. Written as DNA, the CDR3 is TGCGCCACCATACCCTCTGGGGCCAACGTCCTGACTTTC.